This T cell receptor (beta chain) appears in the sequencing data of a study of T-cell memory formation after mild COVID-19. There are a few counts of this clonotype. TCRdb passed the 5' RACE reads through MiXCR, listing each CDR3 protein once. The sample lists hundreds of thousands of distinct CDR3 sequences, roughly 20% seen once, with around 8.4% in the top ten. CDR1 is LNHNV, CDR2 YYDKDF, per germline (reference sequence). The CDR3 length is 16 residues. V gave up 0 bases and J gave up 6 bases, with 15 bases separating them. The sample consisted of PBMCs or a T cell subset sorted from them (not recorded which). This chain joins TRBV15 and TRBJ1-3; a weak D match, TRBD1 (5 bases). The clonotype comes from an adult woman who had mild COVID-19 (a few samples of this study predate the infection). Cell type and time point are not known. The CDR3 reads CATSRDRDGGLNTIYF. CDR3 sequence (DNA): TGTGCCACCAGCAGAGATCGGGACGGAGGGTTAAACACCATATATTTT.